This is a list of T cell receptor beta chains from one sample in a study of blood T cell repertoires in COVID-19. Sequencing was performed with immunoSEQ multiplex PCR; in TCRdb, only in-frame clones are kept and a portion is missing. The repertoire consists of approximately 220,000 clones, with 65% to 85% occurring once and the leading ten covering 10%. The sequencing input was peripheral blood. The receptors stem from an elderly woman with acute or convalescent COVID-19. CDR3s leave out the opening cysteine and the closing phenylalanine or tryptophan. Clone size appears in some rows only: once, few, many, or a class for an expanded clone.

cdr3_length,clone_size,v_call,j_call,cdr3_aa
15,NA,TRBV7-2,TRBJ2-1,ASSLHLGAGGLNEQF
13,NA,TRBV7-9,TRBJ2-1,ASSPPWTSSNEQF
11,once,TRBV27,TRBJ2-1,ASSLGGGNEQF
11,NA,TRBV4-3,TRBJ2-1,ASSPIGRDEQF
13,NA,TRBV14,TRBJ1-4,ASSPRGGTNEKLF
13,NA,TRBV5-6,TRBJ2-7,ASSGLGTGGYEQY
12,NA,TRBV18,TRBJ1-2,ASSPGQIIYGYT
12,NA,TRBV19,TRBJ1-6,ASSTGTGNSPLH
12,NA,TRBV2,TRBJ1-5,ASRGQGIFQPQH
15,NA,TRBV7-9,TRBJ2-7,ASSLARGGGSSYEQY
15,once,TRBV6-1,TRBJ1-6,ASSEAPGQSYNSPLH
13,NA,TRBV6-2/TRBV6-3,TRBJ1-1,ASSRGQGGKSEAF
13,NA,TRBV5-8,TRBJ1-3,ASSPQPRSGNTIY
18,NA,TRBV4-2,TRBJ2-3,ASSQDRSPIAGALTDTQY
14,NA,TRBV7-3,TRBJ2-3,ASSTGLAGVADTQY
17,NA,TRBV28,TRBJ1-5,ASSPSGTGGSKWYQPQH
14,NA,TRBV6-2/TRBV6-3,TRBJ1-5,ASSSSDRGGNQPQH
15,NA,TRBV5-1,TRBJ2-2,ASSLGGDRPNTGELF
12,NA,TRBV27,TRBJ1-4,ATPPRTTNEKLF
11,NA,TRBV27,TRBJ1-2,ASSPWTGGGYT
10,NA,TRBV12-3/TRBV12-4,TRBJ1-2,ASSLFRYGYT
13,NA,TRBV6-6,TRBJ2-5,ASSLTSGGEETQY
17,NA,TRBV27,TRBJ1-5,ASSPYAGTGRDSNQPQH
13,NA,TRBV27,TRBJ2-1,ASRTSGGSYNEQF
11,NA,TRBV3-1/TRBV3-2,TRBJ2-7,ASSRTSDYEQY
14,NA,TRBV19,TRBJ2-5,ASSYGLAGGQETQY
14,NA,TRBV28,TRBJ1-3,ASSPPGLLSGNTIY
11,NA,TRBV19,TRBJ2-1,ASRLAGGNEQF
12,NA,TRBV27,TRBJ1-5,ASSHRGSNQPQH
14,NA,TRBV18,TRBJ1-5,ASSPPVQGVDQPQH
14,NA,TRBV19,TRBJ1-1,ASSKSFQGVGTEAF
13,NA,TRBV5-6,TRBJ1-5,ASSSIEDSNQPQH
15,NA,TRBV3-1/TRBV3-2,TRBJ2-1,ASSQVITGSPYNEQF
13,NA,TRBV11-3,TRBJ1-4,ASSLGTDDNEKLF
12,NA,TRBV27,TRBJ2-1,ASRRQGEGHEQF
13,NA,TRBV10-3,TRBJ2-5,AISVAQGREETQY
12,few,TRBV5-4,TRBJ2-3,ASPDRRYTDTQY
11,NA,TRBV10-1,TRBJ2-2,ASSPGVTGELF
15,NA,TRBV25-1,TRBJ1-6,ASSYFKRGFYNSPLH
11,NA,TRBV29-1,TRBJ2-6,SVGDFGANVLT
12,NA,TRBV7-6,TRBJ1-1,ASSSPPGNTEAF
11,NA,TRBV7-9,TRBJ1-1,ASSGQVNTEAF
12,NA,TRBV11-3,TRBJ2-7,ASSPAGQSYEQY
11,NA,TRBV5-4,TRBJ2-4,ASSFWQGNIQY
11,NA,TRBV27,TRBJ2-2,ASSLNRAGELF